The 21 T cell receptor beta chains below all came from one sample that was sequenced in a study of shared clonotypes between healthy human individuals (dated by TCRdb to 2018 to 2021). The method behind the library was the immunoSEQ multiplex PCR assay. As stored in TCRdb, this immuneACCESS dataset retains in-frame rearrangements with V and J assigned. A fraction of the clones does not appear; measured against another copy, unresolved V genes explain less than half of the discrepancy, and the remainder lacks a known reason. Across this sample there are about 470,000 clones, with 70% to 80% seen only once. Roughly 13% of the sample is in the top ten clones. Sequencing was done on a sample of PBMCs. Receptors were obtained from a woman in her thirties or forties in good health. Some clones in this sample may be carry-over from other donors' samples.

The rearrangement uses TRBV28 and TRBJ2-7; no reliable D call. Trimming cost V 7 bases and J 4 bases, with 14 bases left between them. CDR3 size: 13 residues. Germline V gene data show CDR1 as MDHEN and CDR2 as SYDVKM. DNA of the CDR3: TGTGCCAGCAACCCCCTCCGATCTTACGAGCAGTACTTC. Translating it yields CASNPLRSYEQYF.

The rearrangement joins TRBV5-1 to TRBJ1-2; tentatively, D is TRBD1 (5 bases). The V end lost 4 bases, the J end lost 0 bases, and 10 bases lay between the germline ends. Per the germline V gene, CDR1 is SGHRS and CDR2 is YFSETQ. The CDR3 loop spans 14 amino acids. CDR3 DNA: TGCGCCAGCAGCGATACAGGAGCTAACTATGGCTACACCTTC. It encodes CASSDTGANYGYTF.

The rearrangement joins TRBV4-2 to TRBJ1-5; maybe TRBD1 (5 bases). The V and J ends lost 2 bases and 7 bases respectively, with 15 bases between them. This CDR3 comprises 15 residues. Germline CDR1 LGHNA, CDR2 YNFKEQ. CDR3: CASSQSGGDGQPQHF. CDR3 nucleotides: TGTGCCAGCAGCCAAAGCGGGGGGGATGGACAGCCCCAGCATTTT.

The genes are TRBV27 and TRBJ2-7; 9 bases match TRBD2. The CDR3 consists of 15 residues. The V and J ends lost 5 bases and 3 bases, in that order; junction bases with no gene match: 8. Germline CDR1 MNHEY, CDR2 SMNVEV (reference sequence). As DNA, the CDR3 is TGTGCCAGCAGTCCCCGGACTAGCGAATACTACGAGCAGTACTTC. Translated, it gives CASSPRTSEYYEQYF.

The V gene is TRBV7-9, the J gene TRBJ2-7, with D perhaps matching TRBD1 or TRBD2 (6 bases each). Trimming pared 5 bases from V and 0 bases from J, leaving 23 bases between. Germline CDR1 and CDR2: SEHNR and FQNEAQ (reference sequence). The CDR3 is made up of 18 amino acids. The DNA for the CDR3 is TGTGCCAGCAGCCTCCGGGACAAGGGGACTGGGAGCTCCTACGAGCAGTACTTC. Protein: CASSLRDKGTGSSYEQYF.

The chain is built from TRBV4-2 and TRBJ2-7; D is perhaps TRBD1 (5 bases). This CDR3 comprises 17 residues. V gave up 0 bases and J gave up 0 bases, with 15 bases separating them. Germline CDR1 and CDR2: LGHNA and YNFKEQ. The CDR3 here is CASSQEGHTASSYEQYF. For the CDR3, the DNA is TGTGCCAGCAGCCAAGAGGGGCACACGGCGAGCTCCTACGAGCAGTACTTC.

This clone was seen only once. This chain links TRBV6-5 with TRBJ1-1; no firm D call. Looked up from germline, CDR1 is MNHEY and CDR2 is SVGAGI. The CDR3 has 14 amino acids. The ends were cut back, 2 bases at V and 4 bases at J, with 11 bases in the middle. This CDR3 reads CASSYLDLGTEAFF. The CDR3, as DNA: TGTGCCAGCAGTTACCTAGACCTAGGCACTGAAGCTTTCTTT.

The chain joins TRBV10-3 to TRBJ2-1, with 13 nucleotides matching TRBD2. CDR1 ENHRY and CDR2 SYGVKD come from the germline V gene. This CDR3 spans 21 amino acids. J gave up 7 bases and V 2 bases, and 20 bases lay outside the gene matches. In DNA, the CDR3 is TGTGCCATCAGTGAGCCGCCACCAAGTACTAGCGGGAGGGCCTTGAGGAATGAGCAGTTCTTC. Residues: CAISEPPPSTSGRALRNEQFF.

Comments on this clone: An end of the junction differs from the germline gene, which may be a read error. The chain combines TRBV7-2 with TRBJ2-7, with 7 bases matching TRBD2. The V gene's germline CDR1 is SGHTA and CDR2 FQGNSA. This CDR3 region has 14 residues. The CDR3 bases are TGTGCCAGCAGTTTAGGGAGCGGGAACTACGAGCAGTACTTC. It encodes CASSLGSGNYEQYF.

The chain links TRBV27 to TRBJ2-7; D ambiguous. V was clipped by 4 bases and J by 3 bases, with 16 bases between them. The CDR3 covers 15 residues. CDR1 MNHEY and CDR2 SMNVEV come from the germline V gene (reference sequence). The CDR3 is CASSSPRAGNYEQYF. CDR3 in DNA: TGTGCCAGCAGTTCCCCCCGGGCAGGAAACTACGAGCAGTACTTC.

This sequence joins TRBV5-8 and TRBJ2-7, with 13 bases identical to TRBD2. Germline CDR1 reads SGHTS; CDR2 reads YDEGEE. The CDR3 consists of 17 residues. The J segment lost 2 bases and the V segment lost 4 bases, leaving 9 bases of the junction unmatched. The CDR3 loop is CASSLLMTSGRPYEQYF. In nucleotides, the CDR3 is TGTGCCAGCAGCCTCCTGATGACTAGCGGGAGGCCCTACGAGCAGTACTTC.

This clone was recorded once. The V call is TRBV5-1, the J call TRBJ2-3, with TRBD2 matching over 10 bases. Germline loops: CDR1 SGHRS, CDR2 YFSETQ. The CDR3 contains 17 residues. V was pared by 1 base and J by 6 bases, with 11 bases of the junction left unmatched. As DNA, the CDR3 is TGCGCCAGCAGCTTGTTAACTAGCGGGATCGTTGGTGATACGCAGTATTTT. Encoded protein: CASSLLTSGIVGDTQYF.

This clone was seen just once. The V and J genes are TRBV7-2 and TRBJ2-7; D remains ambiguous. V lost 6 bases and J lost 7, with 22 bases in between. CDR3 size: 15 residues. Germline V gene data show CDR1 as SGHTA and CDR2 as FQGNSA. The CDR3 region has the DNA TGTGCCAGCAGTCAACACCTTCTAGAGCAGAGGGAGCAGTACTTC. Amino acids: CASSQHLLEQREQYF.

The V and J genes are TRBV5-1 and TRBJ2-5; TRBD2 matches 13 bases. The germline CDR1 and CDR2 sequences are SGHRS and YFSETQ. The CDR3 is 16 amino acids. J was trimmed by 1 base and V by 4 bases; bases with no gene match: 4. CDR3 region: CASSVRTSGSQETQYF. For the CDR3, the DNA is TGCGCCAGCAGCGTTCGGACTAGCGGGAGCCAAGAGACCCAGTACTTC.

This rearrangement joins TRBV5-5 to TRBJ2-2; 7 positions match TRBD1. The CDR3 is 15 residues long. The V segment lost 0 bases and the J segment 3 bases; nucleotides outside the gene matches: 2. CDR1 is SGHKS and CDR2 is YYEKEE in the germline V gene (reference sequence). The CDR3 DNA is TGTGCCAGCAGCTTGGACAGGGGCCACACCGGGGAGCTGTTTTTT. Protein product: CASSLDRGHTGELFF.

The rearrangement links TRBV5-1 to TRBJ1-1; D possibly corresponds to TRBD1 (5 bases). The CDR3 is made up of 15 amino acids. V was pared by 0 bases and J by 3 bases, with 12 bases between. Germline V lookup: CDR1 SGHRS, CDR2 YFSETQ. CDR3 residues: CASSLEGLGDTEAFF. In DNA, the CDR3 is TGCGCCAGCAGCTTGGAAGGGTTGGGGGACACTGAAGCTTTCTTT.

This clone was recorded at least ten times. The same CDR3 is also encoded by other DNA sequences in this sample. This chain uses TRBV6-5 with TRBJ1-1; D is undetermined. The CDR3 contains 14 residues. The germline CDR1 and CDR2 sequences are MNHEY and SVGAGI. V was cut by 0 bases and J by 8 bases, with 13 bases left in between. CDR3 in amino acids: CASSYSTTGVEAFF. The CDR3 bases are TGTGCCAGCAGTTACTCGACAACTGGGGTCGAAGCTTTCTTT.

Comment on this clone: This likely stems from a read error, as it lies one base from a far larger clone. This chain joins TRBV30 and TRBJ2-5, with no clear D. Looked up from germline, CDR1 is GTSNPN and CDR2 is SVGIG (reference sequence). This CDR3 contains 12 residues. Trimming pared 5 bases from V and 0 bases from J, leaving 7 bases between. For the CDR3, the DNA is TGTGCCTGGGGAACGGACCAAGAGACCCAGTACTTC. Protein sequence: CAWGTDQETQYF.

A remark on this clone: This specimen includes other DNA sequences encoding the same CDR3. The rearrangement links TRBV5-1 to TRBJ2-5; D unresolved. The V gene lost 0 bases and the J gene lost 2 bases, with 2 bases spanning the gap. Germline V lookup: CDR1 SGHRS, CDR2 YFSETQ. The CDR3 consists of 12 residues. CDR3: CASSLGQETQYF. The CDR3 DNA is TGCGCCAGCAGCTTGGGACAAGAGACCCAGTACTTC.

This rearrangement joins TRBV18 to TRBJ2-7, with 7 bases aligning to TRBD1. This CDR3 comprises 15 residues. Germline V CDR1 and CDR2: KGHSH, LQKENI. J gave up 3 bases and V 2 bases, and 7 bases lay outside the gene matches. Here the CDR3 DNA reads TGTGCCAGCTCACCAGATGGGACAGTTCACTACGAGCAGTACTTC. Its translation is CASSPDGTVHYEQYF. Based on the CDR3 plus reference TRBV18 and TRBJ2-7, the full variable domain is NAGVMQNPRHLVRRRGQEARLRCSPMKGHSHVYWYRQLPEEGLKFMVYLQKENIIDESGMPKERFSAEFPKEGPSILRIQQVVRGDSAAYFCASSPDGTVHYEQYFGPGTRLTVT.

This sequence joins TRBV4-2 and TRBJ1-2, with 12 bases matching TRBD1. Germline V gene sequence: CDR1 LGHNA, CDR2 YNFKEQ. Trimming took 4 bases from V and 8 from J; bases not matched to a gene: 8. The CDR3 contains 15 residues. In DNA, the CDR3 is TGTGCCAGCAGCCCTTCGGGACAGGGGGCGTCGGGCTACACCTTC. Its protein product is CASSPSGQGASGYTF.